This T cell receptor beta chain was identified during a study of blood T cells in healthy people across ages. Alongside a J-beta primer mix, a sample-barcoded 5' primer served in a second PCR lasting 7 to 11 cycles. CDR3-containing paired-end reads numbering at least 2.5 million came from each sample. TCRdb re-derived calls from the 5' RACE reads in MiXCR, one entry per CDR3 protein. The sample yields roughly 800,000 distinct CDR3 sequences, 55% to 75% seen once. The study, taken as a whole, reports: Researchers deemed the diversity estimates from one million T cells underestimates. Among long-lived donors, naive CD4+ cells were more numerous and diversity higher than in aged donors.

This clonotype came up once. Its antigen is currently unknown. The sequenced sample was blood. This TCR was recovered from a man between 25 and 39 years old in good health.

The DNA for the CDR3 is TGTGCCATCAGTGAGGGAACCAGAGGGGGCTACACCTTC. Translating gives CAISEGTRGGYTF. The rearrangement uses TRBV10-3 and TRBJ1-2; no clear D gene. The V end was cut by 2 bases, the J end by 8 bases, with 12 bases between. The CDR3 is made up of 13 amino acids. Germline V lookup: CDR1 ENHRY, CDR2 SYGVKD.